This T cell receptor beta chain was recorded in a study of blood T cell repertoires in COVID-19. The germline CDR1 and CDR2 sequences are MNHEY and SVGAGI. CDR3 size: 15 residues. V was cut by 6 bases and J by 2 bases, with 13 bases left in between. Assay used: immunoSEQ multiplex PCR; TCRdb lists only in-frame clones, some missing. The table includes around 150,000 clones, 80% detected once. Across about 22 US areas, participants ranged in age from about 18 to 100 years. Assignments of participants to cohorts depended upon their own reported clinical history. Material: PBMCs or T cells enriched from blood (not recorded which). This receptor was taken from a woman aged 55-70 years who had recovered from COVID-19. V is TRBV6-5 and J is TRBJ2-2; a weak D match, TRBD1 (6 bases). The CDR3 sequence is CASSPSQGNTGELFF. In DNA, the CDR3 is TGTGCCAGCAGCCCCTCACAGGGTAACACCGGGGAGCTGTTTTTT.